This T cell receptor beta chain came from a study of blood T cell repertoires in COVID-19. The ends lost 0 bases at V and 5 bases at J; junction bases unmatched: 7. CDR3 length equals 15 residues. The germline gives CDR1 SGHRS, CDR2 YFSETQ. Sequencing used immunoSEQ multiplex PCR; TCRdb keeps in-frame clones, though not all of them. The sample contains around 250,000 clones, over 75% of which appear only once. This receptor was identified in a woman aged 45 to 65 who had recovered from COVID-19. This chain uses TRBV5-1 with TRBJ2-7; 8 bases match TRBD2. The sample consisted of PBMCs or T cells enriched from blood (not recorded which). Here the CDR3 DNA reads TGCGCCAGCAGCTTGGGGGTTAGCGGGACCCACGAGCAGTACTTC. This codes for CASSLGVSGTHEQYF. The full variable domain, rest sourced from reference TRBV5-1 and TRBJ2-7, is KAGVTQTPRYLIKTRGQQVTLSCSPISGHRSVSWYQQTPGQGLQFLFEYFSETQRNKGNFPGRFSGRQFSNSRSEMNVSTLELGDSALYLCASSLGVSGTHEQYFGPGTRLTVT.